Included here is one TCR beta chain sequence, with context. The sample belongs to a study of T cell repertoires in ileal Crohn's disease. Germline loops: CDR1 SGHRS, CDR2 YFSETQ. CDR3 size: 15 residues. Trimming stripped 4 bases from V and 6 bases from J, with 16 bases between. TCRB immunosequencing input was approximately 450 nanograms of biopsy DNA per sample. The repertoire was sequenced with immunoSEQ multiplex PCR; TCRdb's copy has only in-frame clones and lacks some. The sample holds 11,000 to 15,000 clones, around 82% seen once. Material: ileal tissue. The TCR sequence derives from an adult with Crohn's disease. This chain uses TRBV5-1 with TRBJ2-2; a weak D match, TRBD1 (6 bases). The CDR3 reads CASSPGVPGAGELFF. CDR3 nucleotides: TGCGCCAGCAGCCCAGGTGTCCCAGGGGCCGGGGAGCTGTTTTTT.